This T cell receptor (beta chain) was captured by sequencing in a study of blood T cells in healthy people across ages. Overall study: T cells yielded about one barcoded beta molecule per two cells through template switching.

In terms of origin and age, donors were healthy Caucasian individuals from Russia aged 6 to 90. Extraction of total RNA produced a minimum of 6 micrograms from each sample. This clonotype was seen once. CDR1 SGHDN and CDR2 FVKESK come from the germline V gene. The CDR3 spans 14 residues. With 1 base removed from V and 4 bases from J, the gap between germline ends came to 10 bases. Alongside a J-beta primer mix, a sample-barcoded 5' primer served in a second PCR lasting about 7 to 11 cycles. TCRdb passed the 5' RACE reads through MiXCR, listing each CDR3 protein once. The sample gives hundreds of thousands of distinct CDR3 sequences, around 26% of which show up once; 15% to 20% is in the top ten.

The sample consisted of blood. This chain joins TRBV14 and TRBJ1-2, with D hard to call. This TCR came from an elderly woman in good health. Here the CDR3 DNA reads TGTGCCAGCAGCCAAGGGTACAACAGCTATGGCTACACCTTC. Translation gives CASSQGYNSYGYTF.